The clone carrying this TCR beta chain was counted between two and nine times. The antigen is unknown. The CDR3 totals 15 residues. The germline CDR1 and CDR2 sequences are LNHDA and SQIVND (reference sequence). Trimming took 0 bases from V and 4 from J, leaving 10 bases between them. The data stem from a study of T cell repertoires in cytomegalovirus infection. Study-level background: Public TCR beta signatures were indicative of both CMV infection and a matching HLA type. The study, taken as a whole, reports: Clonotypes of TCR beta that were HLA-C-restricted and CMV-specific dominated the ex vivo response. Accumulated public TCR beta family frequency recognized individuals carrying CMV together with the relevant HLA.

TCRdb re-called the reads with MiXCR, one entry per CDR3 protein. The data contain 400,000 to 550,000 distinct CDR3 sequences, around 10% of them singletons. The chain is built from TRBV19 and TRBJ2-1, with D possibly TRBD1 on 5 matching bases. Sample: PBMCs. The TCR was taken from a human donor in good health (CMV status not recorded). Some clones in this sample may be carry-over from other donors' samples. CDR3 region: CASSIDQGSYNEQFF. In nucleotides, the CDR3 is TGTGCCAGTAGTATAGATCAGGGCAGTTACAATGAGCAGTTCTTC. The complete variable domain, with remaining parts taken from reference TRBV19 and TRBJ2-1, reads DGGITQSPKYLFRKEGQNVTLSCEQNLNHDAMYWYRQDPGQGLRLIYYSQIVNDFQKGDIAEGYSVSREKKESFPLTVTSAQKNPTAFYLCASSIDQGSYNEQFFGPGTRLTVL.